The clone carrying this T cell receptor (beta chain) was seen many times. Its target is unknown. It was template switching that added a universal primer site, and there were unique molecular identifiers on the cDNA. TCRdb reprocessed the 5' RACE reads via MiXCR and lists one record per CDR3 protein. The data show fewer than 550,000 distinct CDR3 sequences, 13% to 15% seen once. The data were obtained in a study of identical twins. The study's findings and limits: Cross-sectional statistical analysis, not tracking of the same donors, underpinned the conclusions.

The sample was also reused in another study, on yellow fever vaccine responses in identical twins.

Sequences were obtained from CD4+ T cells sorted from blood. The sequence came from a woman between 18 and 29 years old in good health.

The CDR3 DNA follows: TGTGCCAGCAGTTTGGTGGGAGACAATGAGCAGTTCTTC. It codes for CASSLVGDNEQFF. The V gene is TRBV12-3 or TRBV12-4, the J gene TRBJ2-1, with D possibly matching TRBD2 (5 bases). The V end lost 3 bases, the J end lost 5 bases, and 8 bases lay between the germline ends. CDR3 length: 13 residues.